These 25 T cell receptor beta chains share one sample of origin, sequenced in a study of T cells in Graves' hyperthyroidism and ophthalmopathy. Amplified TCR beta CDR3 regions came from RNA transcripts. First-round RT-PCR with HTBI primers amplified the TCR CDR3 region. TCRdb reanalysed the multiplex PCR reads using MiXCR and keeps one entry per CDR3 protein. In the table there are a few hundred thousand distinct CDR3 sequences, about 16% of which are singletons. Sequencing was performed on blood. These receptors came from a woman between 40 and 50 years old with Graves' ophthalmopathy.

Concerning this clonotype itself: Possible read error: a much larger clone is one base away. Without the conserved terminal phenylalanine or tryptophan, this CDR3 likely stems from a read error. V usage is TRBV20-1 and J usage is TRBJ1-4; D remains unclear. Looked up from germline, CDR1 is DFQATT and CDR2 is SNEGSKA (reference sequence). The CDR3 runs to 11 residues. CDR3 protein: CRKQCNEKLFV. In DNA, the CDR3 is TGCAGAAAACAGTGTAATGAAAAACTGTTTGTT.

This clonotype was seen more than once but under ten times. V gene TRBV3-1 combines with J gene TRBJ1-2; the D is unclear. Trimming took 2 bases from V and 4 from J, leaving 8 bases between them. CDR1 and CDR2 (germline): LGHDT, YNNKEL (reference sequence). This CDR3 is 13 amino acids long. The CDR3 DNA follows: TGTGCCAGCAGCCAAACTCTGGGCTATGGCTACACCTTC. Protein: CASSQTLGYGYTF.

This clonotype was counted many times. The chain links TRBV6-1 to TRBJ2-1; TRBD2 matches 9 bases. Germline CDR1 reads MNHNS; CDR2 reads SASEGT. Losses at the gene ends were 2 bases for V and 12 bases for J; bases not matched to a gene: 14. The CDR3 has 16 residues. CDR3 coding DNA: TGTGCCAGCAGTGAATATAATAGCGGGAGTTACCCTTTGCAGTTCTTC. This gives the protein CASSEYNSGSYPLQFF.

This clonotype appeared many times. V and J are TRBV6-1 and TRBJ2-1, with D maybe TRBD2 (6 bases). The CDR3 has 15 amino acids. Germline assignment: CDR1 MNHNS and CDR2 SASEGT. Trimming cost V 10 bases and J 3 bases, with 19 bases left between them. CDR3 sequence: CATFSGGGVYNEQFF. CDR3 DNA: TGTGCCACCTTTAGTGGTGGCGGGGTCTACAATGAGCAGTTCTTC.

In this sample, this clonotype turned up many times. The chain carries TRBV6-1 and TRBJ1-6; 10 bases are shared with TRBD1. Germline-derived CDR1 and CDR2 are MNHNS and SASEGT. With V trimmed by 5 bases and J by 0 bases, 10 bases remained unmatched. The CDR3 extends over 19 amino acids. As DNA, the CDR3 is TGTGCCAGCAGTCCTCAGACAGGGGGCTACAGCTCCTATAATTCACCCCTCCACTTT. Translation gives CASSPQTGGYSSYNSPLHF.

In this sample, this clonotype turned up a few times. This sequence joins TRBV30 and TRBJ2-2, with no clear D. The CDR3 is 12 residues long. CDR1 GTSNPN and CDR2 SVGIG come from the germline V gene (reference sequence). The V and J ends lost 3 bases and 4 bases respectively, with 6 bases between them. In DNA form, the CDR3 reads TGTGCCTGGAGCATAGCCACCGGGGAGCTGTTTTTT. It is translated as CAWSIATGELFF.

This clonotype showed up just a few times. The CDR3 bases are TGCGCCAGCAGCTCTTCGTTGGGCGATGAGCAGTTCTTC. Translation gives CASSSSLGDEQFF. The chain is built from TRBV5-1 and TRBJ2-1, with D uncertain. Germline V CDR1 and CDR2: SGHRS, YFSETQ. Trimming removed 3 bases from V and 8 bases from J, with 12 bases in between. This CDR3 contains 13 residues.

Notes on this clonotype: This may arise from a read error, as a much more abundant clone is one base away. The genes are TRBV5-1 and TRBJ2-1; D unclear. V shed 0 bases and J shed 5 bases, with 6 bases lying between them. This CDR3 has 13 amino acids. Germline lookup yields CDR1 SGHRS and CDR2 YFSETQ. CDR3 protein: CASSLAHDNEQFF. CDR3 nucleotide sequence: TGCGCCAGCAGCTTGGCACATGACAATGAGCAGTTCTTC.

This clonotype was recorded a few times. The CDR3 region is CASEGFSYNSPLHF. The CDR3 DNA is TGTGCCAGCGAAGGATTCTCCTATAATTCACCCCTCCACTTT. The chain links TRBV6-1 to TRBJ1-6; no reliable D call. Trimming took 8 bases from V and 0 from J, leaving 8 bases between them. CDR3 length equals 14 residues. Germline-derived CDR1 and CDR2 are MNHNS and SASEGT.

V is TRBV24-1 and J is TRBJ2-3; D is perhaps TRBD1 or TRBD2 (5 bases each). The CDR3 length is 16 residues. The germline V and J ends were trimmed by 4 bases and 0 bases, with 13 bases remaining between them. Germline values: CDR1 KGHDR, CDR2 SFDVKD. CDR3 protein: CATSDQRWDSTDTQYF. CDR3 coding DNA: TGTGCCACCAGTGACCAAAGGTGGGACAGCACAGATACGCAGTATTTT.

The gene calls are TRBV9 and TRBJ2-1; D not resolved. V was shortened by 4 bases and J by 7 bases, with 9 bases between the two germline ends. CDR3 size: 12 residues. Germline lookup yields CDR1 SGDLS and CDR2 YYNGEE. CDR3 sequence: CASSSQMNEQFF. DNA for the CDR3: TGTGCCAGCAGCTCCCAGATGAATGAGCAGTTCTTC.

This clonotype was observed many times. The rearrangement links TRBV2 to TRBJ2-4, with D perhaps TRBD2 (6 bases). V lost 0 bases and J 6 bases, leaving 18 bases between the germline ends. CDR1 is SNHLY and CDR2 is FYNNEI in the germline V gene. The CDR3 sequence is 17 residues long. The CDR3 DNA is TGTGCCAGCAGTGAAGCGAGCCACGGGGAGGTGGGAAACATTCAGTACTTC. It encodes CASSEASHGEVGNIQYF.

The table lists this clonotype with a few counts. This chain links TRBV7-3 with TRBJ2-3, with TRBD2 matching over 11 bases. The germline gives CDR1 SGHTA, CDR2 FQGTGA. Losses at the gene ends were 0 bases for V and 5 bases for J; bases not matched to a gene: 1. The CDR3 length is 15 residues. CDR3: CASSLTGTSGDTQYF. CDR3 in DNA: TGTGCCAGCAGCTTAACAGGGACTAGCGGAGATACGCAGTATTTT.

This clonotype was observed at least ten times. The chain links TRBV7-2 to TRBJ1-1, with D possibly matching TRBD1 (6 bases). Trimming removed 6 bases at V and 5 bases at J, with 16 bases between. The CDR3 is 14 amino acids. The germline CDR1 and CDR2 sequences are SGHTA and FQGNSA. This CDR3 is CASRVTQGRTEAFF. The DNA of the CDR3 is TGTGCCAGCAGGGTCACACAGGGTCGTACTGAAGCTTTCTTT. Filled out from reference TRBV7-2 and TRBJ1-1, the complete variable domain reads GAGVSQSPSNKVTEKGKDVELRCDPISGHTALYWYRQSLGQGLEFLIYFQGNSAPDKSGLPSDRFSAERTGGSVSTLTIQRTQQEDSAVYLCASRVTQGRTEAFFGQGTRLTVV.

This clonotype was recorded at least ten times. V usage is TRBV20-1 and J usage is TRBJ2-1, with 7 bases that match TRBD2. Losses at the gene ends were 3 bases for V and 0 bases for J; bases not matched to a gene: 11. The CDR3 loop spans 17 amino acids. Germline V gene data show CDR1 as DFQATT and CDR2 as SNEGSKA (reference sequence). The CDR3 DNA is TGCAGTGCTAGTCGGGGTTCCGGGGGGAGCTCCTACAATGAGCAGTTCTTC. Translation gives CSASRGSGGSSYNEQFF.

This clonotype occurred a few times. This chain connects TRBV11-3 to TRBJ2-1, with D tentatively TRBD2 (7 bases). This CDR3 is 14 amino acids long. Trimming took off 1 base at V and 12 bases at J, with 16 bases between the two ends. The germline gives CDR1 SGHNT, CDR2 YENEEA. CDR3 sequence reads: CASSLGRLGGVQFF. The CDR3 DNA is TGTGCCAGCAGCTTAGGCCGCCTAGGGGGGGTGCAGTTCTTC.

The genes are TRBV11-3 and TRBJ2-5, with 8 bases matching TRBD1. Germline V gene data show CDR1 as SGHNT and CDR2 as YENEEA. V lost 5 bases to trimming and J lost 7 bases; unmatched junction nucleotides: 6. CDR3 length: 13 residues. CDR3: CASSQGAGTTQYF. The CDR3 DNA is TGTGCCAGCAGCCAGGGGGCGGGGACGACCCAGTACTTC.

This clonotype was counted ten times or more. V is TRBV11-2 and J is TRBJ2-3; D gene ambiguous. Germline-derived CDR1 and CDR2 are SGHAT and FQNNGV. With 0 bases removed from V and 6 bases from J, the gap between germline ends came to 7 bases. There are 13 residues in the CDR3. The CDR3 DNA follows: TGTGCCAGCAGCTTAGATCTCGGGGATACGCAGTATTTT. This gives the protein CASSLDLGDTQYF.

The CDR3 sequence is CASSYTGTGAISTDTQYF. The CDR3 nucleotides are TGCGCCAGCAGCTATACCGGGACAGGAGCCATTAGCACAGATACGCAGTATTTT. The J gene is TRBJ2-3, the V gene TRBV5-1; the match to TRBD1 covers 8 bases. Losses at the gene ends were 3 bases for V and 0 bases for J; bases not matched to a gene: 12. The CDR3 runs 18 residues. Germline CDR1 and CDR2: SGHRS and YFSETQ.

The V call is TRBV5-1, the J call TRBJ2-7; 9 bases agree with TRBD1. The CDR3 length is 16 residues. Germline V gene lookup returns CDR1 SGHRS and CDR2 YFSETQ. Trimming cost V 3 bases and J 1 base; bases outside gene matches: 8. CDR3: CASSWTPGQGSYEQYF. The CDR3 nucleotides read TGCGCCAGCAGCTGGACACCGGGACAGGGTTCCTACGAGCAGTACTTC.

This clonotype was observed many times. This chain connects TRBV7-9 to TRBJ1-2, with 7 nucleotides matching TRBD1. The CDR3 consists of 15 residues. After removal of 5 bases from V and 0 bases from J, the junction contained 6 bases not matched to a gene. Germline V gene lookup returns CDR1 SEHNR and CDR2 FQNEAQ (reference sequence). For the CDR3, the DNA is TGTGCCAGCAGCCCACAGGGGACAGCTAACTATGGCTACACCTTC. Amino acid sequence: CASSPQGTANYGYTF.

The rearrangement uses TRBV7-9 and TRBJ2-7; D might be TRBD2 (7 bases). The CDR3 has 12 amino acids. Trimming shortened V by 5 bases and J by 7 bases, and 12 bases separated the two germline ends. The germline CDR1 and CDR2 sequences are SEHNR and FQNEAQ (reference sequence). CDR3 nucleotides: TGTGCCAGCAGCGGGGGGGGCTCAGAGCAGTACTTC. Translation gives CASSGGGSEQYF.

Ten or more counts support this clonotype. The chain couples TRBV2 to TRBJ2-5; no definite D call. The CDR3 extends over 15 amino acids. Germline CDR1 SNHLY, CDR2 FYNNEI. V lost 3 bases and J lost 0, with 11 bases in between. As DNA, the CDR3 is TGTGCCAGCAGTGATGCGGAACTCAACCAAGAGACCCAGTACTTC. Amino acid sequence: CASSDAELNQETQYF.

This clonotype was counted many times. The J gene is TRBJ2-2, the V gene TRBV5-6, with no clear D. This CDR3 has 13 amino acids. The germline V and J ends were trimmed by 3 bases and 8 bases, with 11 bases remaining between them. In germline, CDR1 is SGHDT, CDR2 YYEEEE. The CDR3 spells CASSYRPLGELFF. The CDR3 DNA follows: TGTGCCAGCAGCTACAGACCGTTGGGGGAGCTGTTTTTT.

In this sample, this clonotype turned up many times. The CDR3, as DNA: TGCGCCAGCAGCTTGGTAGCAGCCGGGGTGAACACTGAAGCTTTCTTT. Its translation: CASSLVAAGVNTEAFF. J is TRBJ1-1 and V is TRBV5-1; no clear D gene. CDR1 is SGHRS and CDR2 is YFSETQ in the germline V gene. Trimming removed 0 bases from V and 0 bases from J, with 12 bases in between. The CDR3 has 16 amino acids.